Listed below are T cell receptor beta chains from one sample, sequenced in a study of OX40 agonist ivuxolimab in advanced cancers. Libraries were prepared by immunoSEQ multiplex PCR; TCRdb keeps only in-frame clonotypes and omits some of them. The sample contains tens of thousands of clones, about 88% of which appear only once. The sequencing used CD4+ or CD8+ T cells sorted from blood, collected in a trial of the OX40 agonist ivuxolimab. The receptors shown here come from an adult with an advanced solid tumor such as melanoma, head and neck, liver or kidney cancer. The CDR3 runs from the conserved cysteine through the conserved F or W.

j_call,v_call,cdr3_aa
TRBJ2-3,TRBV5-6,CASSPSRSSGGLSDTQYF
TRBJ1-2,TRBV4-3,CASSPDGTPGYTF
TRBJ2-5,TRBV19,CASSPWTGGQETQYF
TRBJ2-7,TRBV7-9,CASSETGGSYEQYF
TRBJ2-3,TRBV7-9,CASSLGQGTDTQYF
TRBJ2-3,TRBV6-5,CASSYSGSQSDTQYF
TRBJ2-3,TRBV7-3,CASSLTGGGTDTQYF
TRBJ2-2,TRBV7-8,CASSLGAGELFF
TRBJ2-3,TRBV9,CASSLQSTGGRDTQYF
TRBJ2-3,TRBV10-3,CAIMKDYTQYF
TRBJ2-3,TRBV11-2,CASSLWGGRGADTQYF
TRBJ1-1,TRBV15,CATRGDLPKAFF
TRBJ1-1,TRBV18,CASSPEQGPSFF
TRBJ1-1,TRBV28,CASLSTGDTEAFF
TRBJ1-1,TRBV2,CATGTAAEAFF
TRBJ2-7,TRBV7-9,CASSSIRQVEQYF
TRBJ2-7,TRBV2,CASREDRGSSYEQYF
TRBJ1-5,TRBV7-8,CASSPKGQENYSNQPQHF
TRBJ1-2,TRBV30,CAALMGAYYGYTF
TRBJ2-7,TRBV16,CASSLPDGGRGGEQYF
TRBJ2-3,TRBV6-4,CASSTDRGADTQYF
TRBJ2-7,TRBV29-1,CSVGDLYEQYF
TRBJ1-2,TRBV7-9,CASNGVPGTGGAWLGYTF
TRBJ2-3,TRBV28,CASSLGSDTQYF
TRBJ2-2,TRBV4-3,CASSQDRQSNTGELFF
TRBJ1-1,TRBV19,CASSKSRGGVNTEAFF
TRBJ1-2,TRBV5-6,CASSHSPGTGGGRNGYTF
TRBJ2-5,TRBV7-9,CASSQSGASEETQYF
TRBJ1-2,TRBV4-2,CASSQTISGDYGYTF
TRBJ1-1,TRBV28,CAHRGLPGQGGNTEAFF
TRBJ1-2,TRBV7-9,CASSPGGGYGYTF
TRBJ2-5,TRBV7-2,CASTTTGWAQYF
TRBJ2-4,TRBV6-5,CASREAGGGNIQYF
TRBJ1-2,TRBV6-6,CASSYSGQVHGYTF
TRBJ1-4,TRBV15,CATSSDAGGLDEKLFF
TRBJ1-2,TRBV29-1,CSVEGTWNGYTF
TRBJ1-2,TRBV11-2,CASMHFDPRPYGYTF
TRBJ1-2,TRBV9,CASSVEAGGAENYGYTF
TRBJ1-1,TRBV7-6,CASSPQTGSTEAFF
TRBJ1-6,TRBV28,CASSPTGNSPLHF
TRBJ2-1,TRBV7-2,CASSSYVNEQFF
TRBJ2-1,TRBV28,CASSLDGTGGNEQFF
TRBJ2-3,TRBV7-8,CASSPVALESTDTQYF
TRBJ2-7,TRBV19,CASSIGVREYEQYF
TRBJ1-1,TRBV13,CASSRGNTEAFF